The next 25 T cell receptor beta chains were all read from a single sample in a study of cytomegalovirus exposure and HLA in healthy donors. The PCR employed 60 Vbeta primers together with 13 Jbeta primers. Repertoires were generated with immunoSEQ multiplex PCR, while TCRdb's copy carries only in-frame clones and drops some. Of under 200,000 clones in the sample, approximately 84% were seen once. Sample: PBMCs. Receptor source: a man younger than 45 in good health and CMV-seronegative.

The rearrangement uses TRBV30 and TRBJ2-1, with 11 bases that match TRBD2. The V gene end was trimmed by 1 base and the J gene end by 10 bases; junction bases not matched to a gene: 6. CDR3 length equals 14 residues. CDR1 is GTSNPN, CDR2 SVGIG, per germline (reference sequence). The CDR3 DNA follows: TGTGCCTGGAGTGATAGCGGGGGGGCTTTCGAGCAGTTCTTC. This translates into CAWSDSGGAFEQFF.

V and J are TRBV2 and TRBJ2-7; a weak D match, TRBD1 (5 bases). Trimming pared 4 bases from V and 6 bases from J, leaving 7 bases between. The CDR3 spans 11 residues. Per germline, CDR1 SNHLY and CDR2 FYNNEI. For the CDR3, the DNA is TGTGCCAGCAGTGCAGGGCCCGAGCAGTACTTC. This translates into CASSAGPEQYF.

This chain joins TRBV2 and TRBJ1-1, with no clear D. CDR3 length: 14 residues. Trimming cost V 4 bases and J 1 base, with 10 bases left between them. Germline CDR1 reads SNHLY; CDR2 reads FYNNEI. CDR3 DNA sequence: TGTGCCAGCAGTGGACAATCTCGGAACACTGAAGCTTTCTTT. Translation gives CASSGQSRNTEAFF.

CDR3 sequence (DNA): TGCGCCAGCAGCAAATATAGCGGCTCCTACAATGAGCAGTTCTTC. This gives the protein CASSKYSGSYNEQFF. This chain joins TRBV5-1 and TRBJ2-1, with D perhaps matching TRBD2 (6 bases). The CDR3 runs to 15 residues. Trimming pared 4 bases from V and 0 bases from J, leaving 11 bases between. Germline CDR1 is SGHRS and CDR2 is YFSETQ.

The chain has TRBV27 and TRBJ1-2; D is ambiguous. V lost 6 bases and J lost 1, with 9 bases in between. Germline CDR1 MNHEY, CDR2 SMNVEV (reference sequence). The CDR3 loop spans 13 amino acids. In DNA form, the CDR3 reads TGTGCCAGCAGCTCCAAACTTAACTATGGCTACACCTTC. Residues: CASSSKLNYGYTF.

The chain couples TRBV5-1 to TRBJ2-7; 10 nucleotides agree with TRBD2. V trimming: 4 bases; J trimming: 6 bases; junction bases outside the gene matches: 7. The CDR3 contains 14 residues. Germline loops: CDR1 SGHRS, CDR2 YFSETQ. The CDR3 region has the DNA TGCGCCAGCAGCCCCAGCGGGGGGGCCGTCGAGCAGTACTTC. Protein: CASSPSGGAVEQYF.

The CDR3 spells CATSSRELNQPQHF. The CDR3 bases are TGTGCCACCTCTTCCCGGGAGCTCAATCAGCCCCAGCATTTT. The rearrangement links TRBV15 to TRBJ1-5, with no clear D. The V end was cut by 8 bases, the J end by 3 bases, with 14 bases between. The CDR3 spans 14 residues. CDR1 is LNHNV, CDR2 YYDKDF, per germline (reference sequence).

V usage is TRBV5-4 and J usage is TRBJ1-5; 7 bases map to TRBD1. This CDR3 is 15 amino acids long. Germline V lookup: CDR1 SGHNT, CDR2 YYREEE (reference sequence). Trimming removed 0 bases from V and 4 bases from J; junction bases left unmatched: 4. The DNA of the CDR3 is TGTGCCAGCAGCTTGGCTCCAGGGGGAAATCAGCCCCAGCATTTT. This translates into CASSLAPGGNQPQHF.

The J gene is TRBJ1-3, the V gene TRBV5-6; 8 bases fit TRBD1. Germline assignment: CDR1 SGHDT and CDR2 YYEEEE. This CDR3 is 16 amino acids long. Trimming removed 0 bases from V and 2 bases from J; junction bases left unmatched: 4. CDR3 DNA: TGTGCCAGCAGCTTGGGGGACAGGTCTACTGGAAACACCATATATTTT. This gives the protein CASSLGDRSTGNTIYF.

A remark on this clone: Other DNA sequences in this sample translate to the same CDR3. The chain couples TRBV2 to TRBJ2-7; D is perhaps TRBD1 (6 bases). The CDR3 runs to 12 residues. With 11 bases removed from V and 2 bases from J, the gap between germline ends came to 13 bases. The germline gives CDR1 SNHLY, CDR2 FYNNEI. In DNA, the CDR3 is TGTGCCCTAGGGCAGGGGCCCTACGAGCAGTACTTC. Translated: CALGQGPYEQYF.

The rearrangement joins TRBV7-9 to TRBJ2-1, with 14 bases lining up with TRBD2. This CDR3 region has 14 residues. Per germline, CDR1 SEHNR and CDR2 FQNEAQ (reference sequence). Trimming at V came to 1 base and at J to 14 bases, leaving 4 bases not matched to a gene. CDR3 bases: TGTGCCAGCAGCTTAGAGACTAGCGGGGGGGGCAAGTTCTTC. It yields the protein CASSLETSGGGKFF.

The chain combines TRBV7-6 with TRBJ2-3; the match to TRBD2 covers 14 bases. The trim removed 5 bases at V and 5 bases at J, leaving 9 bases unmatched. The CDR3 length is 17 residues. CDR1 is SGHVS and CDR2 is FNYEAQ in the germline V gene. CDR3 region: CASSPRTSGRNVDTQYF. CDR3 nucleotide sequence: TGTGCCAGCAGCCCCAGGACTAGCGGGAGGAATGTAGATACGCAGTATTTT.

The V call is TRBV4-1, the J call TRBJ2-7; tentative D call: TRBD2 (5 bases). Trimming took 3 bases from V and 2 from J, leaving 14 bases between them. This CDR3 is built from 15 residues. Per germline, CDR1 MGHRA and CDR2 YSYEKL. CDR3 in amino acids: CASSQSPGNPYEQYF. CDR3 DNA: TGCGCCAGCAGCCAGTCCCCCGGGAACCCCTACGAGCAGTACTTC.

The chain employs TRBV5-4 and TRBJ2-2; D remains unclear. The V gene lost 6 bases and the J gene lost 5 bases, with 11 bases spanning the gap. Germline CDR1 is SGHNT and CDR2 is YYREEE (reference sequence). The CDR3 consists of 13 residues. This CDR3 reads CASTYPMTGELFF. In DNA form, the CDR3 reads TGTGCCAGCACCTACCCGATGACCGGGGAGCTGTTTTTT.

The V and J genes are TRBV28 and TRBJ1-2; D is perhaps TRBD1 (5 bases). CDR1 is MDHEN and CDR2 is SYDVKM in the germline V gene. Between the trimmed V and J ends, which lost 6 bases and 0 bases, there was a span of 26 bases. CDR3 length: 19 residues. Here the CDR3 reads CASSVGGYKGRQANYGYTF. CDR3 bases: TGTGCCAGCAGCGTGGGGGGTTATAAGGGGCGCCAAGCTAACTATGGCTACACCTTC.

The chain carries TRBV27 and TRBJ2-1; TRBD1 agrees at 7 bases. The V and J ends lost 4 bases and 0 bases, in that order; junction bases with no gene match: 3. Germline loops: CDR1 MNHEY, CDR2 SMNVEV (reference sequence). CDR3 length: 15 amino acids. The CDR3 loop is CASSSGTASYNEQFF. CDR3 DNA: TGTGCCAGCAGTTCAGGGACAGCCTCCTACAATGAGCAGTTCTTC.

The J gene is TRBJ1-1, the V gene TRBV28; TRBD1 might be the D (6 bases). The CDR3 has 11 amino acids. Germline V CDR1 and CDR2: MDHEN, SYDVKM. Trimming left V 10 bases short and J 6 bases short, with 12 bases between. DNA of the CDR3: TGTGCCACCAACAGGGCTGCTGAAGCTTTCTTT. Translating it yields CATNRAAEAFF.

Remarks on this clone: Mismatch with germline at one junction end may stem from a read error. This chain connects TRBV20-1 to TRBJ2-7; 8 bases match TRBD2. Germline lookup yields CDR1 DFQATT and CDR2 SNEGSKA (reference sequence). The CDR3 runs to 11 residues. For the CDR3, the DNA is TGCAGTGCTTCACCTCGGGGGGGCGCAAGCTTC. Protein: CSASPRGGASF.

The CDR3 DNA follows: TGTGCCAGCTCTCCTGGACAGGCCGGGAGTGGAGAAAAACTGTTTTTT. It yields the protein CASSPGQAGSGEKLFF. The chain is built from TRBV18 and TRBJ1-4, with 7 nucleotides matching TRBD1. This CDR3 has 16 residues. V shed 6 bases, J shed 8 bases, and the junction held 15 bases outside the gene matches. The germline V gene has CDR1 KGHSH and CDR2 LQKENI.

The chain couples TRBV5-1 to TRBJ2-5; 13 bases line up with TRBD2. This CDR3 contains 16 residues. Germline CDR1 and CDR2: SGHRS and YFSETQ. With V trimmed by 2 bases and J by 5 bases, 6 bases remained unmatched. CDR3 in amino acids: CASSLTSGGARETQYF. In DNA, the CDR3 is TGCGCCAGCAGCTTAACTAGCGGGGGGGCCCGGGAGACCCAGTACTTC.

The CDR3 coding sequence is TGTGCCAGCAGTTACCAGGTAGCGAGCGAGCAGTACTTC. Its protein is CASSYQVASEQYF. V usage is TRBV6-6 and J usage is TRBJ2-7; TRBD2 might be the D (5 bases). Between the trimmed V and J ends, which lost 2 bases and 6 bases, there was a span of 11 bases. CDR3 length: 13 residues. The V gene's germline CDR1 is MNHNY and CDR2 SVGAGI (reference sequence).

This chain links TRBV11-3 with TRBJ2-1; 8 positions agree with TRBD1. Germline V lookup: CDR1 SGHNT, CDR2 YENEEA. There are 13 residues in the CDR3. V lost 5 bases and J lost 10; bases outside the gene matches: 7. CDR3 nucleotide sequence: TGTGCCAGCAGCGGACAGGGTCCAGAGGAGCAGTTCTTC. Amino acids: CASSGQGPEEQFF.

V and J are TRBV7-2 and TRBJ2-2; D unresolved. CDR1 is SGHTA and CDR2 is FQGNSA in the germline V gene. The germline V and J ends were trimmed by 5 bases and 5 bases, with 9 bases remaining between them. The CDR3 extends over 13 amino acids. The CDR3 DNA follows: TGTGCCAGCAGCCCCCGGGTAACCGGGGAGCTGTTTTTT. Protein: CASSPRVTGELFF.

The chain is built from TRBV2 and TRBJ1-6; D remains unclear. CDR1 and CDR2 (germline): SNHLY, FYNNEI. The CDR3 sequence is 13 residues long. V lost 0 bases and J 9 bases, leaving 6 bases between the germline ends. The CDR3 here is CASSEAAGSPLHF. The CDR3 coding sequence is TGTGCCAGCAGTGAAGCGGCGGGTTCACCCCTCCACTTT.

In this sample, this clone turned up once. The rearrangement joins TRBV27 to TRBJ2-7, with 8 bases matching TRBD2. This CDR3 region has 16 residues. Germline CDR1 reads MNHEY; CDR2 reads SMNVEV (reference sequence). With V trimmed by 4 bases and J by 2 bases, 10 bases remained unmatched. The CDR3 region is CASSSPRGTSAYEQYF. Here the CDR3 DNA reads TGTGCCAGCAGTTCCCCGCGGGGGACTAGTGCCTACGAGCAGTACTTC.